Shown below are 10 T cell receptor beta chains from a single sample sequenced in a study of vaccination and CD4 T cells after COVID-19. Treatment described: approximately nine-day PBMC culture with coronavirus spike peptide pools or control peptides (ViraFEST assay). No antigen has been assigned to these receptors. Sequencing of the DNA from cultured CD4+ T cells was carried out with the Oncomine TCR Beta short-read assay. TCRdb re-derived calls from the PCR reads in MiXCR, one entry per CDR3 protein. The sample lists under 25,000 distinct CDR3 sequences; around 54% were seen once. The material sequenced was CD4+ T cells from blood, cultured in vitro. These receptors came from a human donor who had recovered from COVID-19.

The CDR3 DNA is TGTGCCACCACGACGGGGGTGAACACTGAAGCTTTCTTT. Amino acids: CATTTGVNTEAFF. The chain employs TRBV12-3 or TRBV12-4 and TRBJ1-1, with D possibly TRBD1 on 5 matching bases. The CDR3 totals 13 residues. The V end lost 10 bases, the J end lost 0 bases, and 12 bases lay between the germline ends.

This chain connects TRBV15 to TRBJ2-7; no definite D call. V lost 0 bases and J lost 5, with 14 bases in between. Germline CDR1 is LNHNV and CDR2 is YYDKDF (reference sequence). The CDR3 consists of 15 residues. The CDR3 bases are TGTGCCACCAGCAGAGATAAAAGTTTACTGGACGAGCAGTACTTC. This gives the protein CATSRDKSLLDEQYF. Full variable domain (remainder filled in from reference TRBV15 and TRBJ2-7): DAMVIQNPRYQVTQFGKPVTLSCSQTLNHNVMYWYQQKSSQAPKLLFHYYDKDFNNEADTPDNFQSRRPNTSFCFLDIRSPGLGDTAMYLCATSRDKSLLDEQYFGPGTRLTVT.

V and J are TRBV5-4 and TRBJ1-1; D perhaps matches TRBD1 (6 bases). The CDR3 is 15 residues long. From germline, CDR1 is SGHNT and CDR2 YYREEE (reference sequence). V dropped 1 base and J dropped 5 bases, with 15 bases sitting between them. The CDR3, as DNA: TGTGCCAGCAGCTTGTATGGGGGGCGCCTAACTGAAGCTTTCTTT. Its translation is CASSLYGGRLTEAFF.

This chain uses TRBV5-4 with TRBJ2-3, with TRBD2 identical over 7 bases. After removal of 0 bases from V and 0 bases from J, the junction contained 7 bases not matched to a gene. The length of the CDR3 is 17 residues. CDR1 is SGHNT, CDR2 YYREEE, per germline (reference sequence). The CDR3 protein is CASSLGFGGGSTDTQYF. The CDR3 region has the DNA TGTGCCAGCAGCTTGGGGTTCGGCGGGGGTAGCACAGATACGCAGTATTTT.

This clonotype occurred once. V gene TRBV15 combines with J gene TRBJ2-5; D uncertain. Germline CDR1 and CDR2: LNHNV and YYDKDF (reference sequence). The CDR3 totals 15 residues. V gave up 2 bases and J gave up 2 bases, with 12 bases separating them. CDR3: CATSRPRFGQETQYF. CDR3 in DNA: TGTGCCACCAGCAGACCTAGGTTCGGTCAAGAGACCCAGTACTTC. The whole variable domain, remainder taken from reference TRBV15 and TRBJ2-5, is DAMVIQNPRYQVTQFGKPVTLSCSQTLNHNVMYWYQQKSSQAPKLLFHYYDKDFNNEADTPDNFQSRRPNTSFCFLDIRSPGLGDTAMYLCATSRPRFGQETQYFGPGTRLLVL.

The V and J genes are TRBV11-2 and TRBJ2-7, with D maybe TRBD1 (5 bases). The CDR3 totals 16 residues. The V end lost 1 base, the J end lost 4 bases, and 17 bases lay between the germline ends. The germline CDR1 and CDR2 sequences are SGHAT and FQNNGV. The CDR3 reads CASSLAAYRNLYEQYF. DNA for the CDR3: TGTGCCAGCAGCTTAGCCGCGTACAGGAATCTTTACGAGCAGTACTTC. The entire variable domain, with the rest obtained from reference TRBV11-2 and TRBJ2-7, is as follows: EAGVAQSPRYKIIEKRQSVAFWCNPISGHATLYWYQQILGQGPKLLIQFQNNGVVDDSQLPKDRFSAERLKGVDSTLKIQPAKLEDSAVYLCASSLAAYRNLYEQYFGPGTRLTVT.

This clonotype has a handful of counts. The rearrangement links TRBV20-1 to TRBJ1-2; D is ambiguous. The CDR3 runs 14 residues. Germline V gene lookup returns CDR1 DFQATT and CDR2 SNEGSKA (reference sequence). V was cut by 3 bases and J by 2 bases, with 13 bases left in between. CDR3 DNA sequence: TGCAGTGCTAGGGAACCCCTCGGAAACTATGGCTACACCTTC. Its protein is CSAREPLGNYGYTF.

The count of this clonotype is one. The V call is TRBV11-2, the J call TRBJ1-2; D ambiguous. Trimming stripped 2 bases from V and 7 bases from J, with 8 bases between. The length of the CDR3 is 12 residues. CDR1 is SGHAT and CDR2 is FQNNGV in the germline V gene. The DNA for the CDR3 is TGTGCCAGCAGCTTATTGCGGAGTGGCTACACCTTC. It specifies CASSLLRSGYTF.

The chain has TRBV7-9 and TRBJ2-1, with D perhaps being TRBD1 or TRBD2 (7 bases each). The CDR3 runs to 13 residues. CDR1 is SEHNR and CDR2 is FQNEAQ in the germline V gene (reference sequence). Trimming cost V 7 bases and J 7 bases, with 14 bases left between them. The CDR3 loop reads CASTQGGTNEQFF. CDR3 bases: TGTGCCAGCACCCAGGGGGGGACTAATGAGCAGTTCTTC.

This chain connects TRBV7-9 to TRBJ2-7; 7 nucleotides align to TRBD1. The CDR3 is 15 residues long. The germline CDR1 and CDR2 sequences are SEHNR and FQNEAQ (reference sequence). Trimming took 5 bases from V and 0 from J; bases not matched to a gene: 7. This CDR3 is CASSPTGSSSYEQYF. For the CDR3, the DNA is TGTGCCAGCAGCCCGACAGGGTCGAGCTCCTACGAGCAGTACTTC. Complete variable domain (other parts from reference TRBV7-9 and TRBJ2-7): DTGVSQNPRHKITKRGQNVTFRCDPISEHNRLYWYRQTLGQGPEFLTYFQNEAQLEKSRLLSDRFSAERPKGSFSTLEIQRTEQGDSAMYLCASSPTGSSSYEQYFGPGTRLTVT.